These T cell receptor beta chains were read from a single sample in a study of shared T cell receptors in the human thymus. Clones were sequenced by immunoSEQ multiplex PCR, and TCRdb holds only the in-frame ones, with some missing. The data hold 600,000 to 900,000 clones, with approximately 85% observed a single time. The same specimen was also included in a second study, on human thymus T cells.

The sequencing input was thymocytes. The receptors come from a girl under three years old with a congenital heart defect. Each CDR3 is given with its conserved first and last residue. The order of the fields is D gene, J gene, CDR3 length, V gene, CDR3 protein. The D gene is left open where the match is weak.

>-|TRBJ1-2|14|TRBV9
CASSTQEKSCGYTF
>-|TRBJ2-6|15|TRBV6-6
CASSEGSSGANVLTF
>TRBD2|TRBJ2-7|14|TRBV9
CASSERTSGYEQYF
>-|TRBJ2-3|13|TRBV6-6
CASGLLFTDTQYF
>TRBD1|TRBJ1-2|15|TRBV13
CASSLGHGTGDGYTF
>-|TRBJ2-7|13|TRBV6-5
CASSYSSCYEQYF
>-|TRBJ1-2|14|TRBV13
CASSLEGSRYGYTF
>-|TRBJ2-1|16|TRBV9
CASSVVGQGSYNEQFF
>-|TRBJ1-2|12|TRBV29-1
CSVEDRGLGYTF
>TRBD1|TRBJ1-2|13|TRBV6-1
CASCQGAEDGYTF
>-|TRBJ2-5|13|TRBV13
CASSTGRPHTQYF
>-|TRBJ1-6|13|TRBV5-1
CASSGAYNSPLHF
>-|TRBJ2-1|13|TRBV7-2
CASSRTEGHEQFF
>-|TRBJ1-6|16|TRBV27
CASSARLVAWNSPLHF
>TRBD2|TRBJ2-1|16|TRBV7-2
CASSPGGSGDDNEQFF
>TRBD2|TRBJ2-5|14|TRBV7-7
CASSLTSGCETQYF
>-|TRBJ1-3|16|TRBV15
CATSRGARGKGNTIYF
>-|TRBJ2-3|16|TRBV7-2
CASSLPGSSRTDTQYF
>-|TRBJ1-2|15|TRBV5-4
CASSLANHRLSFYTF
>TRBD1|TRBJ1-1|14|TRBV7-9
CASSLTGLGTEAFF
>-|TRBJ2-7|14|TRBV7-2
CASSFRVRAYEQYF
>TRBD2|TRBJ2-3|12|TRBV5-6
CASSFTSGEQYF
>-|TRBJ1-1|13|TRBV6-5
CASRGQLNTEAFF
>-|TRBJ2-2|18|TRBV19
CASSIDPGGGKATGELFF
>-|TRBJ2-1|18|TRBV5-4
CASSLGWGRGSSYNEQFF
>TRBD1|TRBJ1-1|18|TRBV30
CAWSQRQGGQLLNTEAFF
>-|TRBJ1-5|14|TRBV28
CASRKGGHNQPQHF
>-|TRBJ2-1|15|TRBV2
CASSGRGWSTGEQFF
>-|TRBJ1-2|17|TRBV29-1
CSVEGSEGRQTSFGYTF
>-|TRBJ1-2|14|TRBV28
CASSLAPRGYGYTF
>-|TRBJ1-1|13|TRBV2
CARTGLQDTEAFF
>TRBD2|TRBJ2-7|17|TRBV5-6
CASSRVYSGTRRYEQYF
>-|TRBJ2-1|16|TRBV5-8
CASSLALDRVENEQFF
>-|TRBJ2-1|18|TRBV13
CASSTKGNRDSHPGEQFF
>TRBD2|TRBJ2-1|18|TRBV4-2
CASSQDPTGRGGYNEQFF
>-|TRBJ1-4|14|TRBV5-5
CASSEQEDNEKLFF
>-|TRBJ2-7|16|TRBV7-2
CASSLVRGHSSYEQYF
>TRBD2|TRBJ2-7|11|TRBV4-1
CASSQASGGWF
>-|TRBJ1-1|14|TRBV28
CASSSPPGANRAFF
>-|TRBJ1-2|13|TRBV28
CASRRRQNYGYTF
>TRBD2|TRBJ2-7|15|TRBV10-1
CASSESSGGIYEQYF
>-|TRBJ1-5|14|TRBV5-3
CARSSGHDNQPQHF
>-|TRBJ2-7|15|TRBV7-2
CASSRFGPGVYEQYF
>TRBD2|TRBJ2-7|12|TRBV5-1
CASSPGGYEQYF
>TRBD1|TRBJ1-3|15|TRBV7-9
CASSFQGAAGNTIYF
>-|TRBJ2-5|11|TRBV6-1
CASSEGGAQYF
>-|TRBJ2-5|13|TRBV7-2
CASSQDYRETQYF
>-|TRBJ1-4|17|TRBV4-1
CASSHAQGRLASGKLFF
>-|TRBJ1-2|11|TRBV7-9
CASTGSPGYTF
>-|TRBJ2-3|16|TRBV7-3
CASSLGRTDSTDTQYF
>TRBD1|TRBJ1-4|14|TRBV4-2
CASSRTGVREKLFF
>-|TRBJ1-2|20|TRBV5-4
CASSPLNRPLGGPAGYGYTF
>-|TRBJ1-5|15|TRBV28
CASSPRPGVSQPQHF
>TRBD1|TRBJ1-1|17|TRBV5-6
CASSRGTGKAGNTEAFF
>-|TRBJ1-5|14|TRBV28
CASSLGGGDQPQHF
>-|TRBJ1-5|16|TRBV28
CASSFGDQGHCQPQHF
>-|TRBJ2-2|12|TRBV2
CASSRNTGELFF
>-|TRBJ2-3|16|TRBV10-3
CAISKHLARDTDTQYF
>TRBD1|TRBJ2-3|18|TRBV23-1
CASSQSRGPGTGEDTQYF